This TCR beta chain was documented in a study of neurological immune-mediated disorders. V was cut by 2 bases and J by 7 bases, with 16 bases left in between. This CDR3 has 15 residues. CDR1 is SGDLS and CDR2 is YYNGEE in the germline V gene. This clonotype was observed at least ten times. Its antigen remains unidentified. The cDNA was synthesized by means of template-switch 5'RACE, which was carried out with 10-nucleotide random UMIs. TCRdb re-called the 5' RACE reads through MiXCR, storing one row per CDR3 protein. The sample yields approximately 38,000 distinct CDR3 sequences, about 2.5% seen once. Findings of the study overall: When the repertoires were grouped phylogenetically, those of 18 of the 34 multiple sclerosis patients came together in a single cluster of related CDR3 sequences, which points to a possible repertoire-level signature.

The sample comprised PBMCs. The rearrangement uses TRBV9 and TRBJ1-5; TRBD1 might be the D (5 bases). This sequence was found in a man in his fifties or sixties with multiple sclerosis. The CDR3 DNA sequence: TGTGCCAGCAGCGTCCGGGGGGTCCCGGGGCAGCCCCAGCATTTT. Translating it yields CASSVRGVPGQPQHF.